This T cell receptor beta chain was sequenced in a study of OX40 agonist ivuxolimab in advanced cancers. Study background: Patients were treated with intravenous ivuxolimab, dosed at 0.01 to 10 mg/kg and infused every 2 weeks. Broader study findings: Partial responders dosed at 0.1-3.0 mg/kg displayed clonal expansion ranking among the lowest. Some nonresponders likewise displayed low normalized T-cell clonal expansion. Expanded clones were, on average, more numerous among CD8+ T cells than CD4+.

Turning to this clone: Its antigen is still unknown.

TCRdb's table, derived via immunoSEQ multiplex PCR, lists solely in-frame clones and lacks some. Among around 60,000 clones listed, roughly four fifths were seen once. Germline CDR1 reads GTSNPN; CDR2 reads SVGIG (reference sequence). CDR3 length: 12 residues. The germline V and J ends were trimmed by 0 bases and 8 bases, with 8 bases remaining between them. The rearrangement links TRBV30 to TRBJ2-1; D remains ambiguous. The receptor's source is an adult with an advanced solid tumor such as melanoma, head and neck, liver or kidney cancer. Material: CD4+ or CD8+ T cells sorted from blood, obtained in a trial of the OX40 agonist ivuxolimab. The CDR3 region has the DNA TGTGCCTGGAGTGTACTTGGAGATGAGCAGTTCTTC. This encodes CAWSVLGDEQFF.